This T cell receptor beta chain was sequenced for a study of blood T cell repertoires in COVID-19. About the research overall: Collection of acute and convalescent COVID-19 samples took place in the United States, Italy and Spain. T cells, B-cell-depleted T cells, or PBMCs provided the cDNA or gDNA that served as material.

Per the germline V gene, CDR1 is MNHEY and CDR2 is SVGAGI. The CDR3 runs to 15 residues. The V and J ends lost 8 bases and 1 base respectively, with 17 bases between them. In the source study's methods: Cell counts per sample came from amplifying reference gene primers. Repertoires were generated with immunoSEQ multiplex PCR, while TCRdb's copy carries only in-frame clones and drops some. Clone size and the V and J calls come from that table; the DNA yielded D and trimming. The sample yields roughly 300,000 clones, around 87% seen once. V and J are TRBV6-5 and TRBJ2-5; the D gene is possibly TRBD2 (6 bases). The TCR originated in a woman aged 50 to 60 who had recovered from COVID-19. Input material: peripheral blood. The CDR3 loop is CASGSGGGLQETQYF. CDR3 nucleotide sequence: TGTGCCAGCGGCTCTGGTGGGGGACTCCAAGAGACCCAGTACTTC.